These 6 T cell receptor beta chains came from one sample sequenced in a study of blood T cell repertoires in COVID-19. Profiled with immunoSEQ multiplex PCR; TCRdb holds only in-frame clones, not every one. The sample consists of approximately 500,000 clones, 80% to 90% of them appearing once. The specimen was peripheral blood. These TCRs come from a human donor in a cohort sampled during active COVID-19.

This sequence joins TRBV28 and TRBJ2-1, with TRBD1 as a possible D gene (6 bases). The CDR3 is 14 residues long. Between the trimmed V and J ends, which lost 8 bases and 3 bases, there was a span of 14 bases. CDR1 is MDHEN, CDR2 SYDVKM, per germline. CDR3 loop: CASGRGDNYNEQFF. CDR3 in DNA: TGTGCCAGCGGACGAGGGGACAACTACAATGAGCAGTTCTTC.

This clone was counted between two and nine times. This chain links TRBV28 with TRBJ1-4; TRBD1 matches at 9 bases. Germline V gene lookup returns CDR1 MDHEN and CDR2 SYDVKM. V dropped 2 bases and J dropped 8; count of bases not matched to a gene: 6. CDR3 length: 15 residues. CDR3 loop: CASSLMGQGEEKLFF. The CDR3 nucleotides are TGTGCCAGCAGTTTAATGGGACAGGGTGAAGAAAAACTGTTTTTT.

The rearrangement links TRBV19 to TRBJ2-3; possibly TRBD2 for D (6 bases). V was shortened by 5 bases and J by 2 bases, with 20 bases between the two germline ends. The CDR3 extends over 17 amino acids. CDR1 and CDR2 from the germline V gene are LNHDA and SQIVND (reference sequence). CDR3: CASSPRHRRASTDTQYF. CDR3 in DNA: TGTGCCAGTAGTCCACGCCACCGGAGGGCCTCCACAGATACGCAGTATTTT.

The CDR3 sequence: CASSLGVRQEAKNIQYF. The CDR3 nucleotides are TGTGCCAGCAGCTTAGGGGTCCGGCAGGAAGCCAAAAACATTCAGTACTTC. J is TRBJ2-4 and V is TRBV7-9; no definite D call. CDR1 is SEHNR and CDR2 is FQNEAQ in the germline V gene (reference sequence). The CDR3 covers 17 residues. The V end lost 1 base, the J end lost 0 bases, and 13 bases lay between the germline ends. Full variable domain (remainder filled in from reference TRBV7-9 and TRBJ2-4): DTGVSQNPRHKITKRGQNVTFRCDPISEHNRLYWYRQTLGQGPEFLTYFQNEAQLEKSRLLSDRFSAERPKGSFSTLEIQRTEQGDSAMYLCASSLGVRQEAKNIQYFGAGTRLSVL.

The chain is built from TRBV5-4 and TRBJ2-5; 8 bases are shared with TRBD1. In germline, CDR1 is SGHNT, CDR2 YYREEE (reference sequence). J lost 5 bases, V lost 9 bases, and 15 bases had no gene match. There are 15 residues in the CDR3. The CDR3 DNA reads TGTGCCACCTCCCCCCCAGGGGGCGCGCTCGAGACCCAGTACTTC. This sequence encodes CATSPPGGALETQYF.

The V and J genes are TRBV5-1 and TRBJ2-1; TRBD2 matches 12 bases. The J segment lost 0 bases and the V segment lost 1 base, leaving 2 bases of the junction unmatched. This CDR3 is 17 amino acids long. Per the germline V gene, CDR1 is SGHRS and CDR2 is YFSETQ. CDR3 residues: CASSLTTSGSSYNEQFF. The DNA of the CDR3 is TGCGCCAGCAGCTTGACGACTAGCGGGAGCTCCTACAATGAGCAGTTCTTC.